Described below is a single T cell receptor beta chain sequence and its context. Two negative PCRs, clearance, or symptom resolution were required of recovered Cohort 3 donors. This sample is drawn from a study of blood T cell repertoires in COVID-19. Measured with immunoSEQ multiplex PCR; TCRdb has only the in-frame clones, and not every one. The table has around 200,000 clones, less than 85% seen once. With V trimmed by 4 bases and J by 4 bases, 7 bases remained unmatched. This CDR3 has 16 residues. Germline V lookup: CDR1 SEHNR, CDR2 FQNEAQ (reference sequence). The sequence was obtained from a middle-aged man who had recovered from COVID-19. Sequencing was carried out using PBMCs or T cells enriched from blood (not recorded which). The chain carries TRBV7-9 and TRBJ2-1; 10 bases agree with TRBD2. The CDR3 DNA follows: TGTGCCAGCAGCTCCCTCGAGGGACTAGCGTACAATGAGCAGTTCTTC. Its protein product is CASSSLEGLAYNEQFF.